This T cell receptor (beta chain) derives from a study of blood T cells in healthy people across ages. V lost 3 bases to trimming and J lost 3 bases, with 12 bases between them. In germline, CDR1 is ENHRY, CDR2 SYGVKD. The CDR3 runs to 15 residues. Primers used in a second PCR of about 7 to 12 cycles were a sample-barcoded 5' primer and a J-beta primer mix. TCRdb analysed the 5' RACE reads with MiXCR anew, one entry per CDR3 protein. Here the sample spans roughly 1.5 million distinct CDR3 sequences, approximately 39% being singletons. Sequencing was done on a sample of blood. This clonotype originated in a young woman in good health. The gene calls are TRBV10-3 and TRBJ2-1; D remains ambiguous. CDR3 nucleotides: TGTGCCATCAGTGATGAGAGTCAAAACTACAATGAGCAGTTCTTC. Its protein is CAISDESQNYNEQFF.